The 30 T cell receptor beta chains presented below share a single source sample, sequenced in a study of cytomegalovirus exposure and HLA in healthy donors. Some clones are missing from TCRdb's copy, which holds only in-frame ones; the method was immunoSEQ multiplex PCR. The top ten clones hold approximately 1.3% of a sample with some 110,000 clones, about 93% of them seen once. Material: PBMCs. These receptors all stem from a woman aged 18-29 years in good health and CMV-seronegative.

This chain connects TRBV27 to TRBJ2-7; 8 nucleotides agree with TRBD2. Germline CDR1 and CDR2: MNHEY and SMNVEV (reference sequence). V shed 4 bases and J 4 bases; nucleotides not matched to a gene: 9. The CDR3 runs to 15 residues. For the CDR3, the DNA is TGTGCCAGCAGTTGGGGACTAGGAGACCGGTACGAGCAGTACTTC. This translates into CASSWGLGDRYEQYF.

The chain couples TRBV4-1 to TRBJ2-7; weak D call: TRBD2 (6 bases). With 0 bases removed from V and 0 bases from J, the gap between germline ends came to 12 bases. Looked up from germline, CDR1 is MGHRA and CDR2 is YSYEKL. The CDR3 length is 16 residues. CDR3 bases: TGCGCCAGCAGCCAAGAACTAGCCGTAAGCTCCTACGAGCAGTACTTC. Residues: CASSQELAVSSYEQYF.

The V gene is TRBV19, the J gene TRBJ1-5, with 8 bases identical to TRBD1. This CDR3 has 17 residues. Looked up from germline, CDR1 is LNHDA and CDR2 is SQIVND (reference sequence). Unmatched junction bases numbered 11, after V lost 6 bases and J lost 1 base. The CDR3 DNA reads as TGTGCCAGTAGCACGGGAAGACAGGGGAGGAGCAATCAGCCCCAGCATTTT. Translation: CASSTGRQGRSNQPQHF.

In its sample, this clone was seen once. The CDR3 DNA sequence: TGTGCCAGCAGTTTCATGGGACTAGATACAGATACGCAGTATTTT. It yields the protein CASSFMGLDTDTQYF. The chain joins TRBV27 to TRBJ2-3; 8 nucleotides line up with TRBD2. The germline gives CDR1 MNHEY, CDR2 SMNVEV (reference sequence). CDR3 length: 15 residues. J gave up 3 bases and V 3 bases, and 5 bases lay outside the gene matches.

The chain is built from TRBV10-3 and TRBJ2-1, with 11 bases lining up with TRBD2. Germline V gene data show CDR1 as ENHRY and CDR2 as SYGVKD. The CDR3 is 15 amino acids. The V gene end was trimmed by 8 bases and the J gene end by 3 bases; junction bases not matched to a gene: 6. The CDR3 loop reads CAIDTSGGRYNEQFF. CDR3 coding DNA: TGTGCCATCGACACTAGCGGGGGCCGCTACAATGAGCAGTTCTTC.

The J gene is TRBJ2-7, the V gene TRBV21-1; the tabulated D call, TRBD1, remains unverified against the DNA. TRBV21-1 has pseudogene status. There are 15 residues in the CDR3. The CDR3 here is CASSIPTGGWDEQYF. CDR3 DNA: TGTGCCAGCAGCATTCCGACAGGGGGCTGGGACGAGCAGTACTTC.

V usage is TRBV5-1 and J usage is TRBJ2-3; TRBD1 matches at 7 bases. The CDR3 sequence is 15 residues long. V lost 5 bases to trimming and J lost 2 bases; unmatched junction nucleotides: 8. The germline CDR1 and CDR2 sequences are SGHRS and YFSETQ. This CDR3 is CASREMRGLTDTQYF. The CDR3 nucleotides are TGCGCCAGCAGGGAGATGAGGGGGCTCACAGATACGCAGTATTTT.

The count of this clone is one. The chain uses TRBV7-9 and TRBJ2-7; D perhaps matches TRBD1 (6 bases). Germline values: CDR1 SEHNR, CDR2 FQNEAQ (reference sequence). V was clipped by 7 bases and J by 2 bases, with 15 bases between them. The CDR3 length is 14 residues. The CDR3 sequence is CASTSPGHPYEQYF. CDR3 coding DNA: TGTGCCAGCACCTCCCCGGGACACCCCTACGAGCAGTACTTC.

The chain recombines TRBV28 with TRBJ1-5; a possible D gene is TRBD1 (5 bases). Germline lookup yields CDR1 MDHEN and CDR2 SYDVKM. Trimming cost V 6 bases and J 2 bases, with 8 bases left between them. This CDR3 has 13 amino acids. CDR3 amino acids: CASSPGGNQPQHF. CDR3 bases: TGTGCCAGCAGCCCGGGGGGCAATCAGCCCCAGCATTTT. The full variable domain, with the rest looked up from reference TRBV28 and TRBJ1-5, is DVKVTQSSRYLVKRTGEKVFLECVQDMDHENMFWYRQDPGLGLRLIYFSYDVKMKEKGDIPEGYSVSREKKERFSLILESASTNQTSMYLCASSPGGNQPQHFGDGTRLSIL.

J is TRBJ1-1 and V is TRBV2, with TRBD1 as a possible D gene (5 bases). Trimming took off 8 bases at V and 4 bases at J, with 17 bases between the two ends. The CDR3 sequence is 14 residues long. Germline assignment: CDR1 SNHLY and CDR2 FYNNEI. The CDR3 bases are TGTGCCAGCTCGCCTGGGGCTTTCGGCACTGAAGCTTTCTTT. This sequence encodes CASSPGAFGTEAFF. Full variable domain (rest looked up from reference TRBV2 and TRBJ1-1): EPEVTQTPSHQVTQMGQEVILRCVPISNHLYFYWYRQILGQKVEFLVSFYNNEISEKSEIFDDQFSVERPDGSNFTLKIRSTKLEDSAMYFCASSPGAFGTEAFFGQGTRLTVV.

The rearrangement joins TRBV5-5 to TRBJ1-2; a weak D match, TRBD1 (6 bases). The V end lost 2 bases, the J end lost 3 bases, and 26 bases lay between the germline ends. The length of the CDR3 is 19 residues. Germline values: CDR1 SGHKS, CDR2 YYEKEE (reference sequence). The CDR3 DNA sequence: TGTGCCAGCAGCTTTAATCCACCCCTTTACACGGGGGGCGACTATGGCTACACCTTC. This gives the protein CASSFNPPLYTGGDYGYTF.

This clone showed up just once. J is TRBJ2-7 and V is TRBV27; 9 bases map to TRBD1. V shed 5 bases and J 4 bases; nucleotides not matched to a gene: 6. CDR3 length equals 14 residues. Per the germline V gene, CDR1 is MNHEY and CDR2 is SMNVEV (reference sequence). The CDR3: CASSLRQGEYEQYF. CDR3 bases: TGTGCCAGCAGTCTTAGACAGGGGGAGTACGAGCAGTACTTC.

The chain has TRBV27 and TRBJ2-1; 7 nucleotides line up with TRBD2. The CDR3 has 16 amino acids. CDR1 and CDR2 from the germline V gene are MNHEY and SMNVEV (reference sequence). Trimming cost V 2 bases and J 1 base; bases outside gene matches: 5. DNA of the CDR3: TGTGCCAGCAGTTTAAACGGCGGGAGATCCTACAATGAGCAGTTCTTC. It specifies CASSLNGGRSYNEQFF.

V usage is TRBV11-2 and J usage is TRBJ2-1, with 8 positions matching TRBD2. V lost 5 bases, J lost 4 bases, and 7 bases stayed unmatched. The CDR3 contains 15 residues. Per germline, CDR1 SGHAT and CDR2 FQNNGV. CDR3 in DNA: TGTGCCAGCAGCCTGGGGCTAGCGGGTTACAATGAGCAGTTCTTC. This sequence encodes CASSLGLAGYNEQFF.

The chain couples TRBV20-1 to TRBJ2-1; tentatively, D is TRBD2 (6 bases). Germline loops: CDR1 DFQATT, CDR2 SNEGSKA (reference sequence). Between the trimmed V and J ends, which lost 6 bases and 7 bases, there was a span of 7 bases. The CDR3 has 10 residues. CDR3 in DNA: TGCAGTGCCCGGGAGAATGAGCAGTTCTTC. Amino acids: CSARENEQFF.

This chain uses TRBV6-6 with TRBJ1-5; D is uncertain. Germline CDR1 MNHNY, CDR2 SVGAGI (reference sequence). The germline V and J ends were trimmed by 6 bases and 7 bases, with 16 bases remaining between them. This CDR3 region has 14 residues. CDR3 region: CASRETQRGQPQHF. The CDR3 DNA sequence: TGTGCCAGCAGGGAGACCCAGAGAGGGCAGCCCCAGCATTTT.

The chain carries TRBV11-2 and TRBJ2-3, with 9 bases lining up with TRBD2. The CDR3 is made up of 16 amino acids. CDR1 SGHAT and CDR2 FQNNGV come from the germline V gene. V gave up 1 base and J gave up 7 bases; unmatched junction bases: 9. CDR3 DNA sequence: TGTGCCAGCAGCTTAGTATCGGGACTAGCCGAATATACGCAGTATTTT. This gives the protein CASSLVSGLAEYTQYF.

CDR3 residues: CAWSYRNEQFF. In DNA, the CDR3 is TGTGCCTGGAGTTACAGGAATGAGCAGTTCTTC. The chain is built from TRBV30 and TRBJ2-1; perhaps TRBD1 as D (5 bases). The V gene's germline CDR1 is GTSNPN and CDR2 SVGIG (reference sequence). V lost 2 bases and J 7 bases, leaving 6 bases between the germline ends. The CDR3 covers 11 residues.

V gene TRBV10-1 combines with J gene TRBJ2-7; D call uncertain. The CDR3 is 13 amino acids. V was trimmed by 2 bases and J by 0 bases, leaving 5 bases between them. Germline CDR1 WNHNN, CDR2 SYGVQD (reference sequence). CDR3 sequence: CASSEGSSYEQYF. DNA for the CDR3: TGCGCCAGCAGTGAGGGCAGCTCCTACGAGCAGTACTTC.

The rearrangement links TRBV5-6 to TRBJ1-2; the D gene is possibly TRBD1 (5 bases). V gave up 6 bases and J gave up 4 bases, with 13 bases separating them. CDR1 SGHDT and CDR2 YYEEEE come from the germline V gene. This CDR3 is 13 amino acids long. The DNA of the CDR3 is TGTGCCAGCACGACAGCGGGTGGCTATGGCTACACCTTC. It specifies CASTTAGGYGYTF.

V and J are TRBV28 and TRBJ2-7; 7 bases line up with TRBD2. J gave up 2 bases and V 3 bases, and 4 bases lay outside the gene matches. This CDR3 is 14 amino acids long. Germline CDR1 is MDHEN and CDR2 is SYDVKM. The CDR3: CASSFFGTTYEQYF. The CDR3 bases are TGTGCCAGCAGTTTTTTTGGGACTACCTACGAGCAGTACTTC.

The chain has TRBV28 and TRBJ1-5; TRBD1 is a possible D gene (5 bases). The CDR3 contains 16 residues. The V end was cut by 8 bases, the J end by 3 bases, with 20 bases between. Germline CDR1 is MDHEN and CDR2 is SYDVKM. The CDR3, as DNA: TGTGCCAGCTCCCAGGGAGGGGCCCGGGACAATCAGCCCCAGCATTTT. Translating gives CASSQGGARDNQPQHF.

This clone was picked up one time. V is TRBV6-1 and J is TRBJ2-3, with TRBD2 matching 7 bases. The CDR3 covers 15 residues. The V gene end was trimmed by 4 bases and the J gene end by 2 bases; junction bases not matched to a gene: 6. Germline values: CDR1 MNHNS, CDR2 SASEGT. The CDR3 loop reads CASSVWREITDTQYF. CDR3 in DNA: TGTGCCAGCAGTGTGTGGCGGGAGATCACAGATACGCAGTATTTT.

The gene calls are TRBV30 and TRBJ2-7; D remains ambiguous. The germline gives CDR1 GTSNPN, CDR2 SVGIG (reference sequence). The length of the CDR3 is 13 residues. Trimming took 7 bases from V and 5 from J, leaving 18 bases between them. As DNA, the CDR3 is TGTGCCTTAGAGTTAGCTAGTCGGGACGAGCAGTACTTC. This gives the protein CALELASRDEQYF.

The chain has TRBV6-5 and TRBJ1-2, with 7 bases aligning to TRBD1. The germline gives CDR1 MNHEY, CDR2 SVGAGI. V lost 0 bases, J lost 5 bases, and 3 bases stayed unmatched. The CDR3 loop spans 14 amino acids. Written as DNA, the CDR3 is TGTGCCAGCAGTTACTCGACAGGGAGATATGGCTACACCTTC. Its protein is CASSYSTGRYGYTF.

The genes are TRBV10-3 and TRBJ2-7; D unclear. The V and J ends lost 6 bases and 9 bases respectively, with 12 bases between them. This CDR3 region has 11 residues. Germline-derived CDR1 and CDR2 are ENHRY and SYGVKD. CDR3 bases: TGTGCCATCAGAGATGTCCTAGGGCAGTACTTC. This gives the protein CAIRDVLGQYF.

The rearrangement joins TRBV13 to TRBJ1-1; D is undetermined. V was shortened by 5 bases and J by 1 base, with 11 bases between the two germline ends. The CDR3 consists of 14 residues. The germline V gene has CDR1 PRHDT and CDR2 FYEKMQ (reference sequence). In DNA, the CDR3 is TGTGCCAGCAGCGTTGCCATGGCGAACACTGAAGCTTTCTTT. Translated: CASSVAMANTEAFF. The variable domain in full, with the rest retrieved from reference TRBV13 and TRBJ1-1, is AAGVIQSPRHLIKEKRETATLKCYPIPRHDTVYWYQQGPGQDPQFLISFYEKMQSDKGSIPDRFSAQQFSDYHSELNMSSLELGDSALYFCASSVAMANTEAFFGQGTRLTVV.

The chain employs TRBV19 and TRBJ2-3, with D tentatively TRBD1 (6 bases). Germline CDR1 and CDR2: LNHDA and SQIVND (reference sequence). The V gene lost 7 bases and the J gene lost 4 bases, with 15 bases spanning the gap. The CDR3 length is 14 residues. CDR3 nucleotides: TGTGCCAGTACCCAACAGGGAATAGCAGATACGCAGTATTTT. Its translation: CASTQQGIADTQYF.

This clone was picked up one time. The V gene is TRBV5-6, the J gene TRBJ2-7, with D perhaps matching TRBD2 (7 bases). V gave up 4 bases and J gave up 0 bases, with 17 bases separating them. Germline V gene data show CDR1 as SGHDT and CDR2 as YYEEEE. This CDR3 is built from 16 residues. DNA for the CDR3: TGTGCCAGCAGCCGGCGGGGGCGGGCTAGCTCCTACGAGCAGTACTTC. Its protein is CASSRRGRASSYEQYF.

V usage is TRBV27 and J usage is TRBJ1-1, with 7 bases lining up with TRBD1. With V trimmed by 2 bases and J by 10 bases, 13 bases remained unmatched. This CDR3 region has 15 residues. Per germline, CDR1 MNHEY and CDR2 SMNVEV (reference sequence). CDR3 protein: CASSLTGTAPSGAFF. DNA of the CDR3: TGTGCCAGCAGTTTAACCGGGACAGCCCCTTCGGGAGCTTTCTTT.